Below are 2 T cell receptor beta chains sequenced from a single sample in a study of early T cells in non-severe SARS-CoV-2 infection. TCRdb itself ran the 5' RACE reads through MiXCR, one entry per CDR3 protein. The table includes roughly 52,000 distinct CDR3 sequences, roughly 8% detected once. Sequenced sample: whole blood. All receptors come from an adult who was a healthcare worker with PCR-confirmed SARS-CoV-2 infection or an uninfected control (not recorded which).

This clonotype was picked up many times. The gene calls are TRBV30 and TRBJ1-1; 8 nucleotides agree with TRBD1. CDR1 and CDR2 (germline): GTSNPN, SVGIG (reference sequence). Losses at the gene ends were 2 bases for V and 1 base for J; bases not matched to a gene: 6. This CDR3 has 15 amino acids. CDR3 coding DNA: TGTGCCTGGAGTATCTGGGGGACAGGGAACACTGAAGCTTTCTTT. This gives the protein CAWSIWGTGNTEAFF. Supplemented by reference TRBV30 and TRBJ1-1, the full variable domain reads SQTIHQWPATLVQPVGSPLSLECTVEGTSNPNLYWYRQAAGRGLQLLFYSVGIGQISSEVPQNLSASRPQDRQFILSSKKLLLSDSGFYLCAWSIWGTGNTEAFFGQGTRLTVV.

The chain joins TRBV11-2 to TRBJ1-6; D gene ambiguous. Germline V gene data show CDR1 as SGHAT and CDR2 as FQNNGV. CDR3 length: 12 residues. V was clipped by 0 bases and J by 10 bases, with 4 bases between them. The DNA for the CDR3 is TGTGCCAGCAGCTTAGATAGCTCACCCCTCCACTTT. The encoded protein is CASSLDSSPLHF. The variable domain in full, with the rest retrieved from reference TRBV11-2 and TRBJ1-6, is EAGVAQSPRYKIIEKRQSVAFWCNPISGHATLYWYQQILGQGPKLLIQFQNNGVVDDSQLPKDRFSAERLKGVDSTLKIQPAKLEDSAVYLCASSLDSSPLHFGNGTRLTVT.